One sample yielded the 16 T cell receptor beta chains listed below, sequenced in a study of CD4+ T cells in melanoma. Profiling relied on immunoSEQ multiplex PCR, and the TCRdb table lists in-frame clones only, not all of them. The data show about 140,000 clones, 92% seen once. The receptors were gathered from a human donor with melanoma.

The V call is TRBV5-6, the J call TRBJ1-6; D perhaps matches TRBD1 (6 bases). The V end lost 7 bases, the J end lost 10 bases, and 15 bases lay between the germline ends. The CDR3 sequence is 13 residues long. CDR1 and CDR2 from the germline V gene are SGHDT and YYEEEE. In DNA, the CDR3 is TGTGCCAGCTCCGGACAGAGTCGCTCACCCCTCCACTTT. It translates to CASSGQSRSPLHF.

This sequence joins TRBV6-1 and TRBJ1-6, with TRBD1 matching over 8 bases. This CDR3 contains 15 residues. The ends lost 5 bases at V and 14 bases at J; junction bases unmatched: 14. In germline, CDR1 is MNHNS, CDR2 SASEGT. DNA of the CDR3: TGTGCCAGCAGTTCGCGGACAGGGAGAGGATTCACCCTCCACTTT. This codes for CASSSRTGRGFTLHF.

The rearrangement joins TRBV5-1 to TRBJ2-2; 7 bases agree with TRBD1. This CDR3 contains 16 residues. The V gene's germline CDR1 is SGHRS and CDR2 YFSETQ. Germline trimming cut 1 base from V and 0 bases from J; bases unmatched to any gene: 3. The CDR3 region has the DNA TGCGCCAGCAGCTTGTACGGGACAGCGAACACCGGGGAGCTGTTTTTT. Encoded protein: CASSLYGTANTGELFF.

This clone was recorded only once. V usage is TRBV2 and J usage is TRBJ2-7; 9 positions match TRBD2. CDR3 size: 17 residues. Germline loops: CDR1 SNHLY, CDR2 FYNNEI. Losses at the gene ends were 0 bases for V and 0 bases for J; bases not matched to a gene: 6. The CDR3, as DNA: TGTGCCAGCAGTGAAGCCGGGCTAGCGGGGAGCTCCTACGAGCAGTACTTC. This translates into CASSEAGLAGSSYEQYF.

The chain has TRBV5-6 and TRBJ1-3; D uncertain. V lost 1 base and J lost 2, with 16 bases in between. The CDR3 contains 17 residues. CDR1 and CDR2 from the germline V gene are SGHDT and YYEEEE. This chain's CDR3 is CASSLIELHGAGNTIYF. The CDR3 DNA sequence: TGTGCCAGCAGCTTGATAGAGTTACACGGAGCTGGAAACACCATATATTTT.

The rearrangement uses TRBV10-1 and TRBJ1-1; D is unresolved. Trimming took off 0 bases at V and 5 bases at J, with 7 bases between the two ends. Germline V gene data show CDR1 as WNHNN and CDR2 as SYGVQD (reference sequence). The CDR3 is 13 residues long. The CDR3 reads CASSESGGTEAFF. The CDR3 DNA follows: TGCGCCAGCAGTGAGTCCGGCGGAACTGAAGCTTTCTTT.

This clone appeared a few times. This chain joins TRBV10-1 and TRBJ1-1; 8 bases are a match to TRBD1. Germline CDR1 WNHNN, CDR2 SYGVQD (reference sequence). This CDR3 region has 14 residues. The trim removed 4 bases at V and 5 bases at J, leaving 6 bases unmatched. DNA for the CDR3: TGCGCCAGCAGTGCGTACAGGGGGAGGACTGAAGCTTTCTTT. Its protein is CASSAYRGRTEAFF.

This chain connects TRBV10-3 to TRBJ2-2; D remains unclear. CDR3 length: 14 residues. CDR1 ENHRY and CDR2 SYGVKD come from the germline V gene. V lost 1 base, J lost 3 bases, and 6 bases lay in between. CDR3 residues: CAISEYGDTGELFF. DNA for the CDR3: TGTGCCATCAGTGAGTACGGTGACACCGGGGAGCTGTTTTTT.

The gene calls are TRBV7-2 and TRBJ1-1, with TRBD1 matching over 8 bases. J lost 4 bases, V lost 5 bases, and 9 bases had no gene match. This CDR3 comprises 15 residues. Germline CDR1 and CDR2: SGHTA and FQGNSA. The CDR3 spells CASSPWTGQATEAFF. DNA of the CDR3: TGTGCCAGCAGCCCCTGGACAGGGCAAGCCACTGAAGCTTTCTTT.

The DNA for the CDR3 is TGCGCCAGCAGCTTGGAGGCCGAACTCTACGAGCAGTACTTC. Amino acids: CASSLEAELYEQYF. This chain links TRBV5-1 with TRBJ2-7; D is undetermined. The CDR3 extends over 14 amino acids. CDR1 SGHRS and CDR2 YFSETQ come from the germline V gene. V shed 0 bases and J shed 3 bases, with 10 bases lying between them.

V and J are TRBV6-1 and TRBJ1-2, with D uncertain. CDR3 length: 14 amino acids. The V gene's germline CDR1 is MNHNS and CDR2 SASEGT. V dropped 6 bases and J dropped 0 bases, with 11 bases sitting between them. The CDR3 loop reads CASRAAGTNYGYTF. The CDR3 bases are TGTGCCAGCAGGGCTGCCGGGACTAACTATGGCTACACCTTC.

This clone was found once. This chain uses TRBV7-6 with TRBJ2-1; D not resolved. The germline V gene encodes CDR1 SGHVS and CDR2 FNYEAQ. The V and J ends lost 4 bases and 0 bases respectively, with 4 bases between them. The CDR3 spans 13 residues. The CDR3 here is CASSWASYNEQFF. In DNA form, the CDR3 reads TGTGCCAGCAGCTGGGCCTCCTACAATGAGCAGTTCTTC.

This chain uses TRBV2 with TRBJ1-4; TRBD1 matches 7 bases. The ends lost 7 bases at V and 5 bases at J; junction bases unmatched: 10. The CDR3 is 15 amino acids. Germline CDR1 SNHLY, CDR2 FYNNEI. CDR3 bases: TGTGCCAGCAATTATATCAGGGGGGAGAATGAAAAACTGTTTTTT. This codes for CASNYIRGENEKLFF.

The chain links TRBV30 to TRBJ2-7; TRBD2 matches at 8 bases. The CDR3 has 17 amino acids. Losses at the gene ends were 0 bases for V and 6 bases for J; bases not matched to a gene: 16. Germline loops: CDR1 GTSNPN, CDR2 SVGIG (reference sequence). The CDR3 region has the DNA TGTGCCTGGAGTGTACATCCGGGAGGGGAGTTCCCCTTCGAGCAGTACTTC. Protein sequence: CAWSVHPGGEFPFEQYF.

The rearrangement links TRBV19 to TRBJ2-2; D is perhaps TRBD1 (5 bases). Trimming took off 7 bases at V and 3 bases at J, with 18 bases between the two ends. The germline gives CDR1 LNHDA, CDR2 SQIVND (reference sequence). This CDR3 spans 16 amino acids. The CDR3 region is CASTKGSALDTGELFF. CDR3 bases: TGTGCCAGTACCAAGGGGTCCGCCCTGGACACCGGGGAGCTGTTTTTT.

This chain uses TRBV4-2 with TRBJ2-3; 9 bases match TRBD2. CDR3 length: 16 residues. The germline gives CDR1 LGHNA, CDR2 YNFKEQ. Losses at the gene ends were 4 bases for V and 3 bases for J; bases not matched to a gene: 8. The CDR3 DNA sequence: TGTGCCAGCAGCCGCTCCACGCGGGGGGGTACAGATACGCAGTATTTT. Translation: CASSRSTRGGTDTQYF.